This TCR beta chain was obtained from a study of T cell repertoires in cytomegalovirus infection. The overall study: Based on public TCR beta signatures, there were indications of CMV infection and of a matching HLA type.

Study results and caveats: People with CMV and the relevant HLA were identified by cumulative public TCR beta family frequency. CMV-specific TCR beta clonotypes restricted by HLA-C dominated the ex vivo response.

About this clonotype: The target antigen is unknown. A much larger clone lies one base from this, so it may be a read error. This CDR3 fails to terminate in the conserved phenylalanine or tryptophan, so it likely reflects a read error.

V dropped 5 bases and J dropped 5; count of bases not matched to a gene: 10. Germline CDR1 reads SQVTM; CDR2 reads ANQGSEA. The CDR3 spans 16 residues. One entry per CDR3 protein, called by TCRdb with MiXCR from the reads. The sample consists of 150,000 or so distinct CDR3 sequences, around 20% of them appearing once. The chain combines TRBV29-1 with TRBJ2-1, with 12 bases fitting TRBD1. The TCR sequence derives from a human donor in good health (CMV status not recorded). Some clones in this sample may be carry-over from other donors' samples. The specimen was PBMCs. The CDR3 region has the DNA TGCAGCGTTAGGGGGACAGGGGGCAATCTGGACAATGAGCAGTTCTGC. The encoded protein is CSVRGTGGNLDNEQFC.